The sequence of this TCR beta chain was determined in a study of response to subunit inactivated influenza vaccine. TCRdb used MiXCR to reprocess the RT-PCR reads, holding one entry per CDR3 protein. The data hold 450,000 to 700,000 distinct CDR3 sequences, with around 15% observed a single time. The CDR3 totals 18 residues. V was clipped by 4 bases and J by 2 bases; unmatched bases: 9. The germline V gene encodes CDR1 ENHRY and CDR2 SYGVKD. This clonotype was recorded a few times. This sample comprised PBMCs from blood, obtained about 12 days after vaccination. The sequence derives from a man in his fifties or sixties who received an inactivated influenza vaccine. The V gene is TRBV10-3, the J gene TRBJ1-6, with 9 positions matching TRBD1. As DNA, the CDR3 is TGTGCCATCAGTGCCCTCGGGACAGGGACCCCCTATAATTCACCCCTCCACTTT. Translating it yields CAISALGTGTPYNSPLHF.